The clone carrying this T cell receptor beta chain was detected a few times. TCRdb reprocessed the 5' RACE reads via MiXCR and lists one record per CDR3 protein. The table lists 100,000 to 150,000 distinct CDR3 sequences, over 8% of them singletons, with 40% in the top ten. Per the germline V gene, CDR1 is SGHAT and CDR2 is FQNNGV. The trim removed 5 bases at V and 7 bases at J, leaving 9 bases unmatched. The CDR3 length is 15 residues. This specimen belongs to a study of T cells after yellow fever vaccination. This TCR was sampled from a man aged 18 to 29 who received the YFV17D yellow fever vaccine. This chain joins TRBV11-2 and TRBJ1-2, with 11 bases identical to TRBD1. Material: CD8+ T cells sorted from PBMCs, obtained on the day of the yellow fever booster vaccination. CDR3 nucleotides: TGTGCCAGCAGCCTAGGGACAGGGGGAGTTGGTGGCTACACCTTC. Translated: CASSLGTGGVGGYTF.